These 22 T cell receptor beta chains came from one sample sequenced in a study of PD-1 blockade in mismatch repair-deficient tumors. TCRdb keeps only in-frame clones here, not all; method: immunoSEQ multiplex PCR. The table shows about 63,000 clones, with 88% occurring only once. Here the sequenced sample was peripheral blood, taken 52 weeks after starting pembrolizumab. The receptor set was obtained from an adult with mismatch repair-deficient cancer.

The gene calls are TRBV6-1 and TRBJ2-7; the D gene is possibly TRBD1 (7 bases). Trimming took 4 bases from V and 2 from J, leaving 30 bases between them. CDR3 size: 20 residues. Germline CDR1 and CDR2: MNHNS and SASEGT. The CDR3 sequence is CASSGDSGEGDRARPYEQYF. The CDR3 DNA follows: TGTGCCAGCAGTGGGGATAGCGGAGAAGGCGACAGGGCGAGGCCCTACGAGCAGTACTTC.

The chain is built from TRBV11-3 and TRBJ2-3, with a possible D match to TRBD1 (5 bases). Germline V gives CDR1 SGHNT, CDR2 YENEEA. The CDR3 has 16 amino acids. V was trimmed by 0 bases and J by 1 base, leaving 11 bases between them. The CDR3 is CASSLDRGTRTDTQYF. CDR3 nucleotide sequence: TGTGCCAGCAGCTTAGATAGGGGAACTCGCACAGATACGCAGTATTTT.

V usage is TRBV7-7 and J usage is TRBJ2-3; D is uncertain. The germline V gene has CDR1 SSHAT and CDR2 FNYEAQ (reference sequence). V dropped 3 bases and J dropped 0 bases, with 16 bases sitting between them. CDR3 length: 17 residues. CDR3: CASSFWGSLYSTDTQYF. The CDR3 region has the DNA TGTGCCAGCAGCTTTTGGGGTTCGCTTTATAGCACAGATACGCAGTATTTT.

The chain combines TRBV27 with TRBJ2-1, with 8 nucleotides matching TRBD2. This CDR3 is 15 amino acids long. J gave up 4 bases and V 4 bases, and 6 bases lay outside the gene matches. The germline V gene has CDR1 MNHEY and CDR2 SMNVEV (reference sequence). The CDR3 DNA reads TGTGCCAGCAGTTCCAAGACGGGGGGGTACAATGAGCAGTTCTTC. It encodes CASSSKTGGYNEQFF.

The DNA of the CDR3 is TGTGCCAGCAGCTTGGGGACAGCCAACTACGAGCAGTACTTC. Its translation: CASSLGTANYEQYF. V is TRBV7-6 and J is TRBJ2-7, with 7 bases identical to TRBD1. Germline assignment: CDR1 SGHVS and CDR2 FNYEAQ. The CDR3 extends over 14 amino acids. J gave up 3 bases and V 3 bases, and 5 bases lay outside the gene matches. The entire variable domain, with the rest obtained from reference TRBV7-6 and TRBJ2-7, is as follows: GAGVSQSPRYKVTKRGQDVALRCDPISGHVSLYWYRQALGQGPEFLTYFNYEAQQDKSGLPNDRFSAERPEGSISTLTIQRTEQRDSAMYRCASSLGTANYEQYFGPGTRLTVT.

This chain uses TRBV30 with TRBJ2-7, with TRBD2 matching over 7 bases. The V gene's germline CDR1 is GTSNPN and CDR2 SVGIG (reference sequence). Trimming took 5 bases from V and 3 from J; bases not matched to a gene: 13. The CDR3 covers 15 residues. CDR3 in amino acids: CAWGHMGTKVYEQYF. Written as DNA, the CDR3 is TGTGCCTGGGGTCATATGGGGACTAAAGTCTACGAGCAGTACTTC.

The chain joins TRBV12-5 to TRBJ2-7; 12 positions agree with TRBD2. The CDR3 is 16 residues long. V lost 0 bases to trimming and J lost 2 bases; unmatched junction nucleotides: 2. CDR1 is LGHNT, CDR2 FRNRAP, per germline. For the CDR3, the DNA is TGTGCTAGTGGTTTGGTAACTAGCGGGAGGCCCTACGAGCAGTACTTC. Amino acids: CASGLVTSGRPYEQYF.

This chain joins TRBV30 and TRBJ2-3; TRBD1 matches at 10 bases. V was pared by 2 bases and J by 0 bases, with 2 bases of the junction left unmatched. This CDR3 has 15 residues. Germline V CDR1 and CDR2: GTSNPN, SVGIG (reference sequence). The CDR3 region is CAWSLTGGSTDTQYF. Written as DNA, the CDR3 is TGTGCCTGGAGTCTGACAGGGGGCAGCACAGATACGCAGTATTTT.

The CDR3 loop reads CASTPPGRSNTEAFF. As DNA, the CDR3 is TGCGCCAGCACTCCACCGGGGCGGTCGAACACTGAAGCTTTCTTT. The gene calls are TRBV5-1 and TRBJ1-1, with D possibly matching TRBD1 (5 bases). CDR1 SGHRS and CDR2 YFSETQ come from the germline V gene. With 6 bases removed from V and 1 base from J, the gap between germline ends came to 16 bases. The CDR3 runs to 15 residues.

The chain combines TRBV11-1 with TRBJ2-5; 7 bases map to TRBD1. Germline CDR1 and CDR2: SGHAT and FQDESV (reference sequence). The CDR3 contains 15 residues. V lost 5 bases, J lost 4 bases, and 10 bases stayed unmatched. The CDR3 bases are TGTGCCAGCAGCCTAGGGGGCGCGGGTCCAGAGACCCAGTACTTC. Translating gives CASSLGGAGPETQYF.

This clone was detected a few times. The rearrangement links TRBV19 to TRBJ2-6, with 7 bases identical to TRBD1. This CDR3 is 17 amino acids long. CDR1 is LNHDA, CDR2 SQIVND, per germline (reference sequence). V lost 0 bases, J lost 0 bases, and 2 bases stayed unmatched. CDR3 region: CASSIDGDSSGANVLTF. The CDR3 nucleotides read TGTGCCAGTAGTATAGATGGGGACAGCTCTGGGGCCAACGTCCTGACTTTC.

The V and J genes are TRBV2 and TRBJ2-5, with D perhaps TRBD2 (7 bases). Germline CDR1 reads SNHLY; CDR2 reads FYNNEI. The V end was cut by 4 bases, the J end by 5 bases, with 14 bases between. The CDR3 consists of 14 residues. The CDR3 loop reads CASSGSGRGETQYF. CDR3 DNA: TGTGCCAGCAGTGGGTCAGGGAGGGGGGAGACCCAGTACTTC.

The J gene is TRBJ2-3, the V gene TRBV4-3; 10 bases align to TRBD2. The germline V gene has CDR1 LGHNA and CDR2 YSLEER. J gave up 4 bases and V 4 bases, and 2 bases lay outside the gene matches. This CDR3 has 14 amino acids. The CDR3 region is CASSPSGRSDTQYF. CDR3 coding DNA: TGCGCCAGCAGCCCTAGCGGGAGATCAGATACGCAGTATTTT.

This chain connects TRBV9 to TRBJ2-5, with 7 bases aligning to TRBD2. Trimming cost V 4 bases and J 2 bases; bases outside gene matches: 5. The CDR3 has 14 amino acids. Germline CDR1 is SGDLS and CDR2 is YYNGEE. The CDR3: CASSPQAGQETQYF. In DNA form, the CDR3 reads TGTGCCAGCAGCCCACAAGCGGGGCAAGAGACCCAGTACTTC.

The chain couples TRBV5-5 to TRBJ2-7, with D hard to call. The germline V gene encodes CDR1 SGHKS and CDR2 YYEKEE (reference sequence). This CDR3 is built from 13 residues. Trimming took 0 bases from V and 1 from J, leaving 5 bases between them. CDR3 sequence (DNA): TGTGCCAGCAGCTTGGACCTATCCTACGAGCAGTACTTC. The encoded protein is CASSLDLSYEQYF.

The chain carries TRBV5-1 and TRBJ2-7; no firm D call. The CDR3 is 12 residues long. The V gene lost 4 bases and the J gene lost 3 bases, with 8 bases spanning the gap. Germline assignment: CDR1 SGHRS and CDR2 YFSETQ. CDR3 bases: TGCGCCAGCAGCGTACCGGGCTACGAGCAGTACTTC. Its protein product is CASSVPGYEQYF. Full variable domain (remainder filled in from reference TRBV5-1 and TRBJ2-7): KAGVTQTPRYLIKTRGQQVTLSCSPISGHRSVSWYQQTPGQGLQFLFEYFSETQRNKGNFPGRFSGRQFSNSRSEMNVSTLELGDSALYLCASSVPGYEQYFGPGTRLTVT.

This clone was seen a handful of times. The chain links TRBV27 to TRBJ2-7; the D is unclear. Trimming pared 8 bases from V and 0 bases from J, leaving 11 bases between. The germline V gene encodes CDR1 MNHEY and CDR2 SMNVEV (reference sequence). The CDR3 is 13 residues long. Written as DNA, the CDR3 is TGTGCCAGCGCCTCAGACCTCTCCTACGAGCAGTACTTC. This encodes CASASDLSYEQYF.

The chain links TRBV27 to TRBJ2-5; either TRBD1 or TRBD2 may supply D (5 bases each). In germline, CDR1 is MNHEY, CDR2 SMNVEV (reference sequence). V gave up 3 bases and J gave up 2 bases, with 16 bases separating them. The CDR3 consists of 16 residues. DNA of the CDR3: TGTGCCAGCAGTTTTGGGGCTAGCCCCGCACAAGAGACCCAGTACTTC. Translated: CASSFGASPAQETQYF.

The chain joins TRBV9 to TRBJ2-7; 11 bases are a match to TRBD2. Germline V CDR1 and CDR2: SGDLS, YYNGEE. This CDR3 region has 16 residues. J gave up 6 bases and V 3 bases, and 11 bases lay outside the gene matches. CDR3 amino acids: CASSAGLAGGLGEQYF. CDR3 coding DNA: TGTGCCAGCAGCGCGGGGCTAGCGGGAGGACTTGGCGAGCAGTACTTC.

V gene TRBV21-1 combines with J gene TRBJ2-1; the table's D call, TRBD2, was not checked against the DNA. TRBV21-1 is a listed pseudogene. The CDR3 spans 12 residues. For the CDR3, the DNA is TGTGCCAGCAGCGGCCGAACGGGGGGGCAGTTCTTC. It is translated as CASSGRTGGQFF.

This chain uses TRBV4-2 with TRBJ2-2; TRBD2 matches 8 bases. V shed 3 bases, J shed 7 bases, and the junction held 10 bases outside the gene matches. This CDR3 region has 16 residues. CDR1 is LGHNA, CDR2 YNFKEQ, per germline. The CDR3 coding sequence is TGTGCCAGCAGCCAGGGGGCAGCGGGAGTAGTCGGGGAGCTGTTTTTT. It is translated as CASSQGAAGVVGELFF.

This clone was seen a single time. This chain links TRBV28 with TRBJ2-5, with D possibly TRBD1 on 6 matching bases. The J call is doubtful: the DNA matches TRBJ2-7 better. The CDR3 is 16 residues long. The germline V gene has CDR1 MDHEN and CDR2 SYDVKM. The CDR3 nucleotides are TGTGCCAGCAGGGAACTATCTGACAGGAGCTCCTACGAGCAGTACTTC. Translating gives CASRELSDRSSYEQYF.